Each of the 24 T cell receptor beta chains below was sequenced from the same sample in a study of blood T cells in healthy people across ages. Using a J-beta primer mix together with a sample-barcoded 5' primer, a second PCR was run for about 7 to 12 cycles. From the 5' RACE reads, TCRdb called clonotypes with MiXCR, one entry per CDR3 protein. The sample shows 1.4 million or so distinct CDR3 sequences, under 55% of them seen only once. Sequencing was performed on blood. The receptors originated from a woman younger than 35 in good health.

This clonotype was picked up many times. V gene TRBV6-6 combines with J gene TRBJ1-1, with 7 bases fitting TRBD1. Trimming removed 5 bases from V and 4 bases from J; junction bases left unmatched: 1. The CDR3 is 12 amino acids. From germline, CDR1 is MNHNY and CDR2 SVGAGI (reference sequence). CDR3 nucleotide sequence: TGTGCCAGCAGTACAGGGGTCACTGAAGCTTTCTTT. As protein: CASSTGVTEAFF.

This clonotype occurred a few times. This rearrangement joins TRBV6-2 or TRBV6-3 to TRBJ2-7, with TRBD2 identical over 7 bases. The CDR3 runs to 14 residues. The J segment lost 6 bases and the V segment lost 7 bases, leaving 12 bases of the junction unmatched. Looked up from germline, CDR1 is MNHEY and CDR2 is SVGEGT. CDR3 sequence (DNA): TGTGCCAGCATCGACTGGGCGGGAGTGGGCGAGCAGTACTTC. Translating gives CASIDWAGVGEQYF.

J is TRBJ2-6 and V is TRBV29-1; D ambiguous. The germline V gene encodes CDR1 SQVTM and CDR2 ANQGSEA. Trimming left V 4 bases short and J 0 bases short, with 10 bases between. The length of the CDR3 is 15 residues. CDR3 nucleotide sequence: TGCAGCGTTGTGACCCGGGCCTCTGGGGCCAACGTCCTGACTTTC. Protein product: CSVVTRASGANVLTF.

J is TRBJ2-3 and V is TRBV7-9; D might be TRBD2 (5 bases). The CDR3 is made up of 14 amino acids. Deletions cut 5 bases from V and 6 bases from J, with 15 bases between. CDR1 and CDR2 from the germline V gene are SEHNR and FQNEAQ (reference sequence). The CDR3: CASSHPDSGDTQYF. CDR3 DNA sequence: TGTGCCAGCAGCCACCCGGACTCGGGGGATACGCAGTATTTT.

This clonotype was detected many times. In nucleotides, the CDR3 is TGTGCCAGCAGGGGACTAGCGGAGAGCTCCTACAATGAGCAGTTCTTC. It encodes CASRGLAESSYNEQFF. The J gene is TRBJ2-1, the V gene TRBV2, with 11 bases matching TRBD2. The CDR3 extends over 16 amino acids. J was trimmed by 0 bases and V by 6 bases; bases with no gene match: 4. CDR1 is SNHLY, CDR2 FYNNEI, per germline.

The chain employs TRBV20-1 and TRBJ2-1, with 11 bases lining up with TRBD2. The V and J ends lost 6 bases and 2 bases, in that order; junction bases with no gene match: 6. This CDR3 spans 15 amino acids. Germline values: CDR1 DFQATT, CDR2 SNEGSKA (reference sequence). Here the CDR3 reads CSAKIAGGPYNEQFF. CDR3 in DNA: TGCAGTGCAAAAATAGCGGGAGGGCCCTACAATGAGCAGTTCTTC.

This chain links TRBV27 with TRBJ2-7, with 8 bases lining up with TRBD1. Germline V gives CDR1 MNHEY, CDR2 SMNVEV (reference sequence). J lost 5 bases, V lost 5 bases, and 14 bases had no gene match. The CDR3 loop spans 16 amino acids. The CDR3 region is CASSPSWTGHRHEQYF. CDR3 DNA sequence: TGTGCCAGCAGTCCGTCTTGGACAGGGCATAGGCACGAGCAGTACTTC.

This clonotype was detected only once. The chain is built from TRBV24-1 and TRBJ2-3; D tentatively reads TRBD1 or TRBD2 (5 bases each). CDR1 is KGHDR, CDR2 SFDVKD, per germline. The CDR3 length is 16 residues. V was cut by 2 bases and J by 1 base, with 12 bases left in between. DNA for the CDR3: TGTGCCACCAGTGATTGGGGGTCCGACGGCACAGATACGCAGTATTTT. The encoded protein is CATSDWGSDGTDTQYF.

This clonotype occurred a few times. The chain joins TRBV12-3 or TRBV12-4 to TRBJ1-4; D uncertain. Deletions cut 6 bases from V and 2 bases from J, with 19 bases between. CDR3 length equals 17 residues. CDR3 protein: CASSPTFLAWTNEKLFF. CDR3 DNA: TGTGCCAGCAGCCCCACCTTCCTGGCATGGACTAATGAAAAACTGTTTTTT.

The chain is built from TRBV6-5 and TRBJ1-1; D uncertain. The CDR3 contains 14 residues. Trimming pared 6 bases from V and 2 bases from J, leaving 13 bases between. Germline-derived CDR1 and CDR2 are MNHEY and SVGAGI. The CDR3 protein is CASSQPWENTEAFF. The CDR3 DNA reads TGTGCCAGCAGCCAGCCATGGGAAAACACTGAAGCTTTCTTT.

This chain connects TRBV13 to TRBJ1-1; D perhaps matches TRBD1 (5 bases). The germline V gene encodes CDR1 PRHDT and CDR2 FYEKMQ (reference sequence). The CDR3 is 15 residues long. Trimming stripped 4 bases from V and 4 bases from J, with 16 bases between. CDR3 nucleotide sequence: TGTGCCAGCAGCTCCCGGCGGCGGCAGGGCACTGAAGCTTTCTTT. Translated, it gives CASSSRRRQGTEAFF.

V is TRBV28 and J is TRBJ1-3; D is possibly TRBD1 (6 bases). The CDR3 spans 14 residues. Trimming shortened V by 7 bases and J by 4 bases, and 14 bases separated the two germline ends. Germline CDR1 and CDR2: MDHEN and SYDVKM. The CDR3 coding sequence is TGTGCCAGCACCGGGACACTATTCGGAAACACCATATATTTT. This gives the protein CASTGTLFGNTIYF.

This clonotype was seen ten or more times. The rearrangement links TRBV5-1 to TRBJ2-3, with D tentatively TRBD2 (5 bases). The germline V gene has CDR1 SGHRS and CDR2 YFSETQ. This CDR3 has 14 amino acids. V dropped 0 bases and J dropped 3 bases, with 8 bases sitting between them. CDR3 residues: CASSLAGDTDTQYF. CDR3 sequence (DNA): TGCGCCAGCAGCTTGGCCGGGGATACAGATACGCAGTATTTT.

This clonotype turned up a few times. The genes are TRBV3-1 and TRBJ2-1; TRBD2 matches 7 bases. CDR3 length equals 15 residues. V gave up 4 bases and J gave up 5 bases; unmatched junction bases: 8. Germline CDR1 reads LGHDT; CDR2 reads YNNKEL (reference sequence). CDR3 residues: CASSPGLDLHNEQFF. The CDR3 region has the DNA TGTGCCAGCAGCCCCGGACTAGATCTCCACAATGAGCAGTTCTTC.

The chain joins TRBV29-1 to TRBJ2-4; 7 positions match TRBD2. The V segment lost 7 bases and the J segment 7 bases; nucleotides outside the gene matches: 4. Germline CDR1 and CDR2: SQVTM and ANQGSEA. The CDR3 runs to 11 residues. The CDR3 loop reads CSAGEGNIQYF. CDR3 sequence (DNA): TGCAGCGCTGGGGAGGGCAACATTCAGTACTTC.

There are a few counts of this clonotype. The genes are TRBV7-9 and TRBJ1-1; D remains unclear. The CDR3 has 12 amino acids. V gave up 1 base and J gave up 8 bases, with 8 bases separating them. The germline V gene encodes CDR1 SEHNR and CDR2 FQNEAQ (reference sequence). CDR3 region: CASSLDTGEAFF. The CDR3 DNA reads TGTGCCAGCAGCTTAGATACGGGCGAAGCTTTCTTT.

The table lists this clonotype with a few counts. This sequence joins TRBV4-3 and TRBJ2-3; TRBD2 matches at 9 bases. Trimming cost V 0 bases and J 6 bases; bases outside gene matches: 10. The CDR3 is 17 amino acids. CDR1 and CDR2 (germline): LGHNA, YSLEER. The CDR3 nucleotides read TGCGCCAGCAGCCAAGATTGGGCTAGCGGGATGGCCGATACGCAGTATTTT. This codes for CASSQDWASGMADTQYF.

The table lists this clonotype with a few counts. The rearrangement uses TRBV20-1 and TRBJ2-5; the D is unclear. Germline assignment: CDR1 DFQATT and CDR2 SNEGSKA (reference sequence). The CDR3 spans 13 residues. Trimming removed 4 bases from V and 5 bases from J, with 14 bases in between. The CDR3 reads CSATQTAAETQYF. The CDR3 bases are TGCAGTGCTACCCAAACCGCGGCGGAGACCCAGTACTTC.

This clonotype occurred a few times. The chain uses TRBV28 and TRBJ2-3; 7 bases fit TRBD1. The CDR3 contains 15 residues. The V gene end was trimmed by 7 bases and the J gene end by 2 bases; junction bases not matched to a gene: 9. From germline, CDR1 is MDHEN and CDR2 SYDVKM. CDR3 bases: TGTGCCAGCACCCCCGGGACAGCAAACACAGATACGCAGTATTTT. Translated, it gives CASTPGTANTDTQYF. Variable domain in full (rest from reference TRBV28 and TRBJ2-3): DVKVTQSSRYLVKRTGEKVFLECVQDMDHENMFWYRQDPGLGLRLIYFSYDVKMKEKGDIPEGYSVSREKKERFSLILESASTNQTSMYLCASTPGTANTDTQYFGPGTRLTVL.

This clonotype came up once. The V and J genes are TRBV4-2 and TRBJ2-7; D might be TRBD1 (5 bases). Germline V gives CDR1 LGHNA, CDR2 YNFKEQ. V was trimmed by 0 bases and J by 4 bases, leaving 16 bases between them. The CDR3 spans 16 residues. The CDR3 bases are TGTGCCAGCAGCCAAGAGCTTTCAGGGAATTCTTACGAGCAGTACTTC. It is translated as CASSQELSGNSYEQYF.

This clonotype appeared a few times. The chain recombines TRBV29-1 with TRBJ1-2, with TRBD1 identical over 7 bases. Germline assignment: CDR1 SQVTM and CDR2 ANQGSEA. The CDR3 contains 16 residues. V was pared by 0 bases and J by 5 bases, with 12 bases of the junction left unmatched. The CDR3 nucleotides read TGCAGCGTTGAAGATCGGAAGAGGCCAGGGGGTTATGGCTACACCTTC. Encoded protein: CSVEDRKRPGGYGYTF.

This clonotype turned up a few times. V usage is TRBV4-3 and J usage is TRBJ1-2; D is perhaps TRBD1 (6 bases). Germline CDR1 and CDR2: LGHNA and YSLEER. The CDR3 loop spans 15 amino acids. V shed 2 bases and J shed 5 bases, with 15 bases lying between them. This chain's CDR3 is CASSQQSTGMYGYTF. The CDR3 coding sequence is TGCGCCAGCAGCCAACAATCAACAGGGATGTATGGCTACACCTTC.

The chain uses TRBV20-1 and TRBJ2-3, with D tentatively TRBD1 (5 bases). CDR3 length: 12 residues. Between the trimmed V and J ends, which lost 3 bases and 5 bases, there was a span of 9 bases. Germline V gives CDR1 DFQATT, CDR2 SNEGSKA (reference sequence). CDR3 sequence reads: CSARQGQDTQYF. CDR3 nucleotides: TGCAGTGCTAGGCAGGGTCAAGATACGCAGTATTTT.

The chain is built from TRBV10-3 and TRBJ2-1, with 8 bases that match TRBD2. V shed 7 bases, J shed 0 bases, and the junction held 5 bases outside the gene matches. The germline V gene encodes CDR1 ENHRY and CDR2 SYGVKD. The CDR3 consists of 15 residues. CDR3 DNA sequence: TGTGCCATCATGAGCGGGGGCCACTCCTACAATGAGCAGTTCTTC. Translated: CAIMSGGHSYNEQFF.